This entry lists 24 T cell receptor beta chains sequenced from one sample in a study of shared clonotypes between healthy human individuals. Measured with immunoSEQ multiplex PCR; TCRdb has only the in-frame clones, and not every one. The sample includes 2,500,000 or so clones, 85% to 95% of them seen just once. The sequencing input was naive CD4+ T cells from PBMCs. The subset: CD45RA+ positively selected. The receptors originated from a man between 18 and 35 years old in good health. Some clones in this sample may be carry-over from other donors' samples.

Worth noting for this clone: The same CDR3 also results from other DNA sequences found in this sample. The V and J genes are TRBV9 and TRBJ2-1; 8 bases are shared with TRBD2. Losses at the gene ends were 3 bases for V and 3 bases for J; bases not matched to a gene: 5. The CDR3 loop spans 15 amino acids. Germline CDR1 and CDR2: SGDLS and YYNGEE. CDR3 sequence: CASSESGGSYNEQFF. The CDR3 DNA sequence: TGTGCCAGCAGCGAGAGCGGGGGTAGCTACAATGAGCAGTTCTTC.

V usage is TRBV5-4 and J usage is TRBJ2-3, with D unclear. There are 15 residues in the CDR3. Trimming removed 0 bases at V and 0 bases at J, with 8 bases between. Germline V lookup: CDR1 SGHNT, CDR2 YYREEE (reference sequence). The CDR3 nucleotides read TGTGCCAGCAGCTTGGGCTCCTCTAGCACAGATACGCAGTATTTT. Translating it yields CASSLGSSSTDTQYF.

The chain links TRBV5-1 to TRBJ2-3; weak D call: TRBD2 (5 bases). Trimming pared 1 base from V and 4 bases from J, leaving 10 bases between. The CDR3 sequence is 14 residues long. Germline-derived CDR1 and CDR2 are SGHRS and YFSETQ. This CDR3 reads CASSLSLDSDTQYF. In DNA, the CDR3 is TGCGCCAGCAGCTTGTCACTAGATTCAGATACGCAGTATTTT.

On this clone itself: Other DNA sequences in the sample encode the same CDR3. The rearrangement uses TRBV5-1 and TRBJ1-1; no clear D gene. Germline V gene sequence: CDR1 SGHRS, CDR2 YFSETQ. This CDR3 is 14 amino acids long. Trimming shortened V by 0 bases and J by 1 base, and 7 bases separated the two germline ends. CDR3 sequence reads: CASSLGAANTEAFF. DNA for the CDR3: TGCGCCAGCAGCTTGGGGGCGGCGAACACTGAAGCTTTCTTT.

This clone occurred a few times. V is TRBV11-3 and J is TRBJ1-1; the match to TRBD1 covers 9 bases. The germline gives CDR1 SGHNT, CDR2 YENEEA. Trimming at V came to 5 bases and at J to 4 bases, leaving 5 bases not matched to a gene. CDR3 length equals 14 residues. The CDR3 reads CASSPGQGPTEAFF. The DNA of the CDR3 is TGTGCCAGCAGCCCGGGACAGGGTCCCACTGAAGCTTTCTTT.

This chain connects TRBV7-9 to TRBJ1-4; D is unclear. CDR3 size: 14 residues. The germline V gene has CDR1 SEHNR and CDR2 FQNEAQ (reference sequence). Trimming stripped 3 bases from V and 1 base from J, with 6 bases between. In nucleotides, the CDR3 is TGTGCCAGCAGCTTGATGGGAACTAATGAAAAACTGTTTTTT. This sequence encodes CASSLMGTNEKLFF.

The chain couples TRBV7-8 to TRBJ2-5; TRBD2 is a possible D gene (6 bases). Matching the DNA end better, TRBJ2-7 makes the J call doubtful. Germline V gene data show CDR1 as SGHVS and CDR2 as FQNEAQ. The length of the CDR3 is 15 residues. DNA of the CDR3: TGTGCCAGCAGCTTGGCGGGACCTTTCCCTTACGAGCAGTACTTC. Encoded protein: CASSLAGPFPYEQYF.

Written as DNA, the CDR3 is TGCGCCAGCAGCCCCGGGGCAGGGTCAGGCACAGATACGCAGTATTTT. Amino acids: CASSPGAGSGTDTQYF. The chain has TRBV5-1 and TRBJ2-3; D might be TRBD1 or TRBD2, each matching 5 bases. The CDR3 length is 16 residues. The ends were cut back, 4 bases at V and 1 base at J, with 16 bases in the middle. Germline V lookup: CDR1 SGHRS, CDR2 YFSETQ.

This chain connects TRBV5-4 to TRBJ2-3; D is tentatively TRBD1 or TRBD2 (5 bases each). V was trimmed by 5 bases and J by 1 base, leaving 17 bases between them. This CDR3 region has 16 residues. Germline assignment: CDR1 SGHNT and CDR2 YYREEE (reference sequence). Here the CDR3 DNA reads TGTGCCAGCAGAGGGCTAGCTATGGGGGGCACAGATACGCAGTATTTT. Its protein is CASRGLAMGGTDTQYF. The complete variable domain, with remaining parts taken from reference TRBV5-4 and TRBJ2-3, reads ETGVTQSPTHLIKTRGQQVTLRCSSQSGHNTVSWYQQALGQGPQFIFQYYREEENGRGNFPPRFSGLQFPNYSSELNVNALELDDSALYLCASRGLAMGGTDTQYFGPGTRLTVL.

The chain carries TRBV10-3 and TRBJ2-1; perhaps TRBD2 as D (6 bases). The CDR3 is 14 amino acids. The germline V gene has CDR1 ENHRY and CDR2 SYGVKD. The V end lost 11 bases, the J end lost 3 bases, and 17 bases lay between the germline ends. CDR3 DNA sequence: TGTGCCGCAAAGGAAGGTAGCGGCTACAATGAGCAGTTCTTC. Protein: CAAKEGSGYNEQFF.

The chain uses TRBV5-4 and TRBJ2-7; perhaps TRBD1 as D (6 bases). Germline CDR1 and CDR2: SGHNT and YYREEE (reference sequence). The CDR3 is 13 residues long. Trimming took 3 bases from V and 2 from J, leaving 9 bases between them. The CDR3 region is CASSSDRAYEQYF. The CDR3 DNA reads as TGTGCCAGCAGCTCGGACAGAGCCTACGAGCAGTACTTC.

The rearrangement links TRBV5-5 to TRBJ1-1, with TRBD1 matching over 8 bases. V lost 2 bases and J lost 4; bases outside the gene matches: 4. The length of the CDR3 is 14 residues. Looked up from germline, CDR1 is SGHKS and CDR2 is YYEKEE (reference sequence). The CDR3 reads CASSFSTGGTEAFF. In nucleotides, the CDR3 is TGTGCCAGCAGCTTCTCAACAGGGGGCACTGAAGCTTTCTTT.

The chain is built from TRBV7-2 and TRBJ2-5; TRBD1 agrees at 7 bases. After removal of 5 bases from V and 5 bases from J, the junction contained 8 bases not matched to a gene. CDR3 length: 14 amino acids. Germline CDR1 reads SGHTA; CDR2 reads FQGNSA. Here the CDR3 reads CASSVTGVRETQYF. CDR3 DNA: TGTGCCAGCAGCGTTACAGGGGTTAGGGAGACCCAGTACTTC.

This chain connects TRBV18 to TRBJ2-1; possibly TRBD1 for D (5 bases). V shed 6 bases and J shed 7 bases, with 22 bases lying between them. Per germline, CDR1 KGHSH and CDR2 LQKENI. This CDR3 comprises 16 residues. The CDR3: CASSPLSGQGRNEQFF. The CDR3 DNA sequence: TGTGCCAGCTCCCCGCTCTCCGGGCAGGGAAGAAATGAGCAGTTCTTC.

The genes are TRBV7-2 and TRBJ2-2; no reliable D call. V lost 2 bases to trimming and J lost 6 bases, with 13 bases between them. The CDR3 length is 15 residues. Germline V gene data show CDR1 as SGHTA and CDR2 as FQGNSA. For the CDR3, the DNA is TGTGCCAGCAGCTTATTTCGAACAATGGCCGGGGAGCTGTTTTTT. Translated, it gives CASSLFRTMAGELFF.

On this clone: Different DNA sequences within this sample yield the same CDR3. The J gene is TRBJ2-5, the V gene TRBV5-4; TRBD1 might be the D (6 bases). The CDR3 totals 14 residues. Trimming cost V 2 bases and J 3 bases, with 11 bases left between them. Germline V gene sequence: CDR1 SGHNT, CDR2 YYREEE (reference sequence). CDR3: CASSFRAGEETQYF. In DNA form, the CDR3 reads TGTGCCAGCAGCTTTCGGGCAGGGGAAGAGACCCAGTACTTC. The entire variable domain, with the rest obtained from reference TRBV5-4 and TRBJ2-5, is as follows: ETGVTQSPTHLIKTRGQQVTLRCSSQSGHNTVSWYQQALGQGPQFIFQYYREEENGRGNFPPRFSGLQFPNYSSELNVNALELDDSALYLCASSFRAGEETQYFGPGTRLLVL.

This rearrangement joins TRBV4-1 to TRBJ1-4; maybe TRBD1 (6 bases). The germline gives CDR1 MGHRA, CDR2 YSYEKL. This CDR3 contains 15 residues. Deletions cut 1 base from V and 3 bases from J, with 9 bases between. The chain's CDR3 is CASSQVTGPNEKLFF. The CDR3 nucleotides read TGCGCCAGCAGCCAAGTGACAGGACCTAATGAAAAACTGTTTTTT.

This chain uses TRBV11-1 with TRBJ2-3, with a weak D call TRBD2 (6 bases). The V gene lost 5 bases and the J gene lost 0 bases, with 15 bases spanning the gap. The CDR3 is 16 residues long. Germline CDR1 is SGHAT and CDR2 is FQDESV (reference sequence). CDR3 sequence: CASSPRLARSTDTQYF. CDR3 nucleotide sequence: TGTGCCAGCAGCCCCCGGCTAGCGAGGAGCACAGATACGCAGTATTTT.

This chain joins TRBV9 and TRBJ2-3; the match to TRBD2 covers 8 bases. CDR1 is SGDLS, CDR2 YYNGEE, per germline. The CDR3 sequence is 16 residues long. J lost 2 bases, V lost 3 bases, and 8 bases had no gene match. Written as DNA, the CDR3 is TGTGCCAGCAGCGCCCGGGCAGCGGGGGCCACAGATACGCAGTATTTT. This translates into CASSARAAGATDTQYF.

The chain couples TRBV27 to TRBJ1-2; weak D call: TRBD1 (6 bases). The CDR3 is made up of 13 amino acids. Looked up from germline, CDR1 is MNHEY and CDR2 is SMNVEV (reference sequence). V lost 2 bases, J lost 6 bases, and 10 bases lay in between. DNA for the CDR3: TGTGCCAGCAGTTTAGGTTCAGGGGATGGCTACACCTTC. This encodes CASSLGSGDGYTF.

The rearrangement joins TRBV6-5 to TRBJ2-5; the D gene is possibly TRBD2 (7 bases). This CDR3 spans 16 amino acids. Trimming removed 1 base at V and 4 bases at J, with 16 bases between. Germline CDR1 and CDR2: MNHEY and SVGAGI. The CDR3 protein is CASSYLGGGLGETQYF. CDR3 coding DNA: TGTGCCAGCAGTTACTTGGGAGGGGGATTGGGAGAGACCCAGTACTTC.

The rearrangement links TRBV7-9 to TRBJ2-3; D could derive from TRBD1 or TRBD2 (6 bases each). The CDR3 length is 15 residues. CDR1 and CDR2 from the germline V gene are SEHNR and FQNEAQ (reference sequence). V lost 5 bases and J 2 bases, leaving 14 bases between the germline ends. In DNA, the CDR3 is TGTGCCAGCAGCCAGGAGGGGGACCCCACAGATACGCAGTATTTT. It translates to CASSQEGDPTDTQYF.

This sequence joins TRBV11-2 and TRBJ1-5, with D maybe TRBD1 (5 bases). The V gene lost 5 bases and the J gene lost 3 bases, with 17 bases spanning the gap. CDR3 length: 16 residues. Germline V gene data show CDR1 as SGHAT and CDR2 as FQNNGV. The CDR3 here is CASSPIGAGPNQPQHF. The CDR3 nucleotides are TGTGCCAGCAGCCCCATCGGGGCAGGACCCAATCAGCCCCAGCATTTT.

This clone was counted only a few times. The gene calls are TRBV6-5 and TRBJ1-1; D possibly corresponds to TRBD1 (5 bases). Germline V gene data show CDR1 as MNHEY and CDR2 as SVGAGI. V lost 4 bases and J lost 3, with 9 bases in between. The CDR3 has 13 amino acids. CDR3 bases: TGTGCCAGCAGTTCTCAGGGTGACACTGAAGCTTTCTTT. Residues: CASSSQGDTEAFF.